This TCR beta chain was sequenced for a study of PD-L1 blockade in urothelial cancer. About the research overall: Atezolizumab 1,200 mg was given intravenously every 3 weeks, starting 2014.

This CDR3 has 13 residues. The V and J ends lost 9 bases and 3 bases respectively, with 14 bases between them. From germline, CDR1 is MDHEN and CDR2 SYDVKM. Templates that were synthetic TCR analogs were spiked into each PCR. Generated by immunoSEQ multiplex PCR, the TCRdb table keeps only in-frame clones and is missing some. The data show approximately 100,000 clones, over 75% seen once. The specimen comprised PBMCs, sampled around atezolizumab (anti-PD-L1) treatment. This receptor was taken from a man aged 45-60 years with urothelial cancer. J is TRBJ1-2 and V is TRBV28; possible D gene TRBD1, 6 bases. CDR3 sequence: CASITGKDYGYTF. In DNA, the CDR3 is TGTGCCAGTATAACAGGGAAGGACTATGGCTACACCTTC.